Each of the 32 T cell receptor beta chains below was sequenced from the same sample in a study of blood T cell repertoires in COVID-19. The data were produced by immunoSEQ multiplex PCR, yet TCRdb's version contains in-frame clones alone and is incomplete. Here the sample spans roughly 190,000 clones, approximately 80% being singletons. Sequencing input: peripheral blood. These receptors were collected from a woman between 40 and 55 years old with COVID-19, enrolled during active disease.

V is TRBV3-1 (or the pseudogene TRBV3-2) and J is TRBJ1-2; D gene unclear. CDR1 is LGHDT and CDR2 is YNNKEL in the germline V gene (reference sequence). CDR3 length: 14 residues. Trimming pared 2 bases from V and 6 bases from J, leaving 13 bases between. The CDR3 sequence: CASSQYAGNHGYTF. CDR3 nucleotides: TGTGCCAGCAGCCAATATGCGGGGAACCATGGCTACACCTTC.

There are a few counts of this clone. The CDR3 region has the DNA TGTGCCAGCAGCTTAAGGACTCAGGCCTACAATGAGCAGTTCTTC. Protein: CASSLRTQAYNEQFF. The chain couples TRBV7-8 to TRBJ2-1; weak D call: TRBD2 (5 bases). The V end lost 2 bases, the J end lost 2 bases, and 10 bases lay between the germline ends. Germline lookup yields CDR1 SGHVS and CDR2 FQNEAQ. This CDR3 region has 15 residues.

This clone was counted once. V gene TRBV6-5 combines with J gene TRBJ1-2; 8 bases agree with TRBD1. V shed 6 bases, J shed 0 bases, and the junction held 0 bases outside the gene matches. Germline CDR1 reads MNHEY; CDR2 reads SVGAGI. The CDR3 extends over 13 amino acids. In DNA, the CDR3 is TGTGCCAGCAGGACAGGGGCTAACTATGGCTACACCTTC. It is translated as CASRTGANYGYTF.

This rearrangement joins TRBV4-2 to TRBJ1-1; D is undetermined. The V and J ends lost 0 bases and 8 bases respectively, with 13 bases between them. This CDR3 contains 14 residues. Looked up from germline, CDR1 is LGHNA and CDR2 is YNFKEQ. CDR3 sequence: CASSQDMRAAEAFF. As DNA, the CDR3 is TGTGCCAGCAGCCAAGATATGCGGGCAGCAGAAGCTTTCTTT.

The chain has TRBV6-5 and TRBJ2-5, with TRBD2 matching over 11 bases. The CDR3 loop spans 14 amino acids. V shed 8 bases, J shed 5 bases, and the junction held 7 bases outside the gene matches. In germline, CDR1 is MNHEY, CDR2 SVGAGI. The CDR3 DNA sequence: TGTGCCAGCCAAACTAGCGGGAGTTTCGAGACCCAGTACTTC. Translated: CASQTSGSFETQYF.

This rearrangement joins TRBV5-5 to TRBJ2-2; D may be TRBD1 (6 bases). The V and J ends lost 2 bases and 3 bases respectively, with 11 bases between them. Germline CDR1 reads SGHKS; CDR2 reads YYEKEE (reference sequence). The CDR3 is 15 amino acids. CDR3 protein: CASSFRDTYTGELFF. In DNA, the CDR3 is TGTGCCAGCAGCTTCCGGGACACCTACACCGGGGAGCTGTTTTTT. The complete variable domain, with remaining parts taken from reference TRBV5-5 and TRBJ2-2, reads DAGVTQSPTHLIKTRGQQVTLRCSPISGHKSVSWYQQVLGQGPQFIFQYYEKEERGRGNFPDRFSARQFPNYSSELNVNALLLGDSALYLCASSFRDTYTGELFFGEGSRLTVL.

This clone was seen a handful of times. The chain uses TRBV30 and TRBJ2-5; TRBD2 might be the D (7 bases). The ends were cut back, 4 bases at V and 3 bases at J, with 15 bases in the middle. Germline values: CDR1 GTSNPN, CDR2 SVGIG (reference sequence). The CDR3 length is 14 residues. The CDR3: CAWKGGRREETQYF. The CDR3 bases are TGTGCCTGGAAGGGGGGGAGAAGGGAAGAGACCCAGTACTTC.

The chain is built from TRBV6-6 and TRBJ1-1; maybe TRBD1 (6 bases). Trimming left V 2 bases short and J 5 bases short, with 15 bases between. From germline, CDR1 is MNHNY and CDR2 SVGAGI (reference sequence). The CDR3 contains 15 residues. This chain's CDR3 is CASSYGQGRMTEAFF. CDR3 bases: TGTGCCAGCAGTTACGGGCAGGGGAGAATGACTGAAGCTTTCTTT.

The V call is TRBV19, the J call TRBJ1-2; D is possibly TRBD1 (6 bases). The CDR3 extends over 12 amino acids. CDR1 and CDR2 (germline): LNHDA, SQIVND (reference sequence). V lost 6 bases and J lost 8, with 13 bases in between. DNA of the CDR3: TGTGCCAGTAGCTGGGACAAAGTCGGCTACACCTTC. Amino acid sequence: CASSWDKVGYTF.

The chain employs TRBV10-3 and TRBJ1-1; possible D gene TRBD1, 6 bases. The CDR3 is 13 amino acids. Germline V lookup: CDR1 ENHRY, CDR2 SYGVKD. The V and J ends lost 6 bases and 1 base respectively, with 9 bases between them. CDR3 residues: CAISQTGNTEAFF. Here the CDR3 DNA reads TGTGCCATCAGCCAGACAGGGAACACTGAAGCTTTCTTT.

The rearrangement links TRBV5-5 to TRBJ1-2, with 8 nucleotides matching TRBD1. The CDR3 is 15 amino acids. The V segment lost 0 bases and the J segment 4 bases; nucleotides outside the gene matches: 5. Germline CDR1 is SGHKS and CDR2 is YYEKEE (reference sequence). CDR3 region: CASSLALGQAYGYTF. CDR3 bases: TGTGCCAGCAGCTTGGCCTTGGGACAGGCCTATGGCTACACCTTC.

This rearrangement joins TRBV5-6 to TRBJ1-2; no firm D call. The ends were cut back, 1 base at V and 5 bases at J, with 6 bases in the middle. This CDR3 has 12 residues. Germline lookup yields CDR1 SGHDT and CDR2 YYEEEE. Here the CDR3 reads CASSLTVYGYTF. CDR3 in DNA: TGTGCCAGCAGCTTGACGGTATATGGCTACACCTTC.

V is TRBV9 and J is TRBJ1-5; D is unresolved. Trimming cost V 4 bases and J 2 bases, with 13 bases left between them. This CDR3 has 15 residues. Per germline, CDR1 SGDLS and CDR2 YYNGEE. The CDR3 DNA reads as TGTGCCAGCAGCACCAGTGGCGGGGGCAATCAGCCCCAGCATTTT. Its protein product is CASSTSGGGNQPQHF.

This clone was detected only once. This chain joins TRBV6-6 and TRBJ2-5; TRBD2 matches at 7 bases. CDR1 and CDR2 (germline): MNHNY, SVGAGI (reference sequence). V dropped 6 bases and J dropped 2; count of bases not matched to a gene: 3. The CDR3 spans 13 residues. The CDR3 bases are TGTGCCAGCAGACTAGCGTCACAAGAGACCCAGTACTTC. This codes for CASRLASQETQYF.

The chain is built from TRBV19 and TRBJ1-2; D is perhaps TRBD1 (6 bases). V gave up 5 bases and J gave up 3 bases, with 13 bases separating them. The CDR3 is 14 residues long. Germline V CDR1 and CDR2: LNHDA, SQIVND (reference sequence). The DNA for the CDR3 is TGTGCCAGTAGTCCTCAGGGGTCGGACTATGGCTACACCTTC. Translated: CASSPQGSDYGYTF.

V and J are TRBV7-9 and TRBJ1-1, with D perhaps matching TRBD1 (6 bases). This CDR3 comprises 14 residues. Per germline, CDR1 SEHNR and CDR2 FQNEAQ (reference sequence). Trimming took off 5 bases at V and 0 bases at J, with 10 bases between the two ends. The chain's CDR3 is CASSGQHLNTEAFF. DNA of the CDR3: TGTGCCAGCAGCGGACAGCATCTGAACACTGAAGCTTTCTTT.

The chain has TRBV2 and TRBJ2-7; 12 bases match TRBD2. CDR1 and CDR2 (germline): SNHLY, FYNNEI. The CDR3 consists of 16 residues. V lost 4 bases to trimming and J lost 5 bases; unmatched junction nucleotides: 9. CDR3 in amino acids: CASSGLAGGPSDEQYF. DNA for the CDR3: TGTGCCAGCAGTGGCCTAGCGGGAGGGCCTAGCGACGAGCAGTACTTC.

The chain recombines TRBV10-1 with TRBJ2-4; 8 bases are a match to TRBD1. CDR3 length equals 12 residues. With V trimmed by 9 bases and J by 8 bases, 6 bases remained unmatched. Germline V gene sequence: CDR1 WNHNN, CDR2 SYGVQD (reference sequence). DNA for the CDR3: TGCGCCAGATACTACAGGGGGGACATTCAGTACTTC. This encodes CARYYRGDIQYF.

The rearrangement joins TRBV6-5 to TRBJ2-5; D is unresolved. V shed 0 bases and J shed 2 bases, with 4 bases lying between them. The CDR3 contains 13 residues. CDR1 is MNHEY, CDR2 SVGAGI, per germline. The CDR3 sequence: CASSYSGQETQYF. CDR3 DNA sequence: TGTGCCAGCAGTTACTCCGGTCAAGAGACCCAGTACTTC.

V usage is TRBV2 and J usage is TRBJ2-7, with 8 bases matching TRBD1. CDR3 size: 14 residues. CDR1 and CDR2 (germline): SNHLY, FYNNEI. J gave up 1 base and V 7 bases, and 6 bases lay outside the gene matches. The CDR3 DNA reads TGTGCCAGCAACGAGGACAGGGCGTCCTACGAGCAGTACTTC. As protein: CASNEDRASYEQYF.

The V call is TRBV7-3, the J call TRBJ2-2; a possible D gene is TRBD1 (6 bases). Germline V gene data show CDR1 as SGHTA and CDR2 as FQGTGA. The CDR3 has 17 residues. The V end lost 1 base, the J end lost 3 bases, and 15 bases lay between the germline ends. CDR3 region: CASSLSRWAGDTGELFF. Written as DNA, the CDR3 is TGTGCCAGCAGCTTAAGCCGTTGGGCAGGGGACACCGGGGAGCTGTTTTTT.

This clone was detected once. V and J are TRBV7-2 and TRBJ1-3, with D uncertain. Trimming left V 0 bases short and J 0 bases short, with 3 bases between. The germline V gene encodes CDR1 SGHTA and CDR2 FQGNSA. The CDR3 has 14 amino acids. The CDR3 region has the DNA TGTGCCAGCAGCTTAGCGGCCTCTGGAAACACCATATATTTT. Translating gives CASSLAASGNTIYF.

This clone was recorded once. This sequence joins TRBV5-6 and TRBJ2-7; the match to TRBD1 covers 9 bases. Trimming at V came to 6 bases and at J to 3 bases, leaving 7 bases not matched to a gene. Germline V gene sequence: CDR1 SGHDT, CDR2 YYEEEE. The CDR3 is made up of 14 amino acids. CDR3 loop: CASTWGTGSYEQYF. CDR3 bases: TGTGCCAGCACCTGGGGGACAGGGAGCTACGAGCAGTACTTC.

The V gene is TRBV20-1, the J gene TRBJ1-3; D call uncertain. V lost 4 bases and J 6 bases, leaving 7 bases between the germline ends. The CDR3 extends over 11 amino acids. The germline CDR1 and CDR2 sequences are DFQATT and SNEGSKA (reference sequence). CDR3 sequence reads: CSATGQNTIYF. In DNA form, the CDR3 reads TGCAGTGCTACAGGCCAAAACACCATATATTTT.

This clone was seen a single time. The chain joins TRBV30 to TRBJ1-2, with D perhaps matching TRBD1 (6 bases). The CDR3 has 13 residues. Trimming removed 0 bases at V and 4 bases at J, with 9 bases between. The germline V gene encodes CDR1 GTSNPN and CDR2 SVGIG (reference sequence). Written as DNA, the CDR3 is TGTGCCTGGAGTGTAAAGGGGGTCTATGGCTACACCTTC. This sequence encodes CAWSVKGVYGYTF.

The chain is built from TRBV7-8 and TRBJ2-7; 9 bases line up with TRBD2. Germline V gives CDR1 SGHVS, CDR2 FQNEAQ. The V and J ends lost 1 base and 2 bases, in that order; junction bases with no gene match: 6. There are 16 residues in the CDR3. CDR3 residues: CASSLGGLAGTYEQYF. As DNA, the CDR3 is TGTGCCAGCAGCTTAGGTGGTCTAGCGGGGACCTACGAGCAGTACTTC.

V and J are TRBV19 and TRBJ1-3; D may be TRBD1 (6 bases). Germline assignment: CDR1 LNHDA and CDR2 SQIVND (reference sequence). The V end lost 7 bases, the J end lost 4 bases, and 20 bases lay between the germline ends. The CDR3 is made up of 16 amino acids. DNA of the CDR3: TGTGCCAGTAACCGATTAGGACAGTCGACGGGAAACACCATATATTTT. Its translation: CASNRLGQSTGNTIYF.

Comments on this clone: It is unclear where the CDR3 begins or ends on the DNA, so no DNA is shown, and the CDR3 is as TCRdb lists it. The rearrangement joins TRBV21-1 to TRBJ1-2; the table's D call of TRBD1 was not tested on the DNA. TRBV21-1 is a known pseudogene. From its first to its last residue, the CDR3 has 16 amino acids. This CDR3 reads CASSIVGQGAVWGYTF.

The chain's CDR3 is CASSFGPRLGTGGSDEQYF. The CDR3 region has the DNA TGCGCCAGCAGTTTCGGTCCCCGATTAGGGACAGGGGGTTCGGACGAGCAGTACTTC. The chain has TRBV23-1 and TRBJ2-7; TRBD1 matches 11 bases. TRBV23-1 is identified as an open reading frame with a role that is uncertain. Trimming took 5 bases from V and 5 from J; bases not matched to a gene: 20. The CDR3 runs 19 residues.

This chain connects TRBV18 to TRBJ2-1; 7 bases match TRBD1. The germline gives CDR1 KGHSH, CDR2 LQKENI. The CDR3 sequence is 15 residues long. V trimming: 4 bases; J trimming: 6 bases; junction bases outside the gene matches: 9. CDR3 nucleotide sequence: TGTGCCAGCTCACTTGACAGGGTTTCAGTCAATGAGCAGTTCTTC. Encoded protein: CASSLDRVSVNEQFF.

This sequence joins TRBV5-1 and TRBJ2-4, with TRBD1 as a possible D gene (7 bases). This CDR3 has 16 amino acids. V shed 7 bases and J shed 8 bases, with 25 bases lying between them. Germline lookup yields CDR1 SGHRS and CDR2 YFSETQ. CDR3 sequence: CASPRPRGQGGDIQYF. DNA of the CDR3: TGCGCCAGCCCTAGACCCCGGGGGCAGGGGGGAGACATTCAGTACTTC.

This rearrangement joins TRBV30 to TRBJ1-1, with D uncertain. The ends were cut back, 1 base at V and 1 base at J, with 7 bases in the middle. Germline V lookup: CDR1 GTSNPN, CDR2 SVGIG (reference sequence). The CDR3 is made up of 13 amino acids. The CDR3 reads CAWSGRKNTEAFF. The DNA of the CDR3 is TGTGCCTGGAGTGGGCGGAAGAACACTGAAGCTTTCTTT.